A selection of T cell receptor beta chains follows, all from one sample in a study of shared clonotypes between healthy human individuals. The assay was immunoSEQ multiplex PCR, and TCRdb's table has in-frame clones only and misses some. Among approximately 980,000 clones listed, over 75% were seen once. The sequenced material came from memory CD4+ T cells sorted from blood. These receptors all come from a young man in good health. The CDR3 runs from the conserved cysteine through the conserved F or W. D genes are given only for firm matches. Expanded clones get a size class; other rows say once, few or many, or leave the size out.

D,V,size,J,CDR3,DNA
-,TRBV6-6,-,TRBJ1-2,CASSALGGASDGYTF,TGTGCCAGCAGCGCCTTGGGGGGCGCTTCGGATGGCTACACCTTC
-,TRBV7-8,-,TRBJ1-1,CASSSWGAPNTEAFF,TGTGCCAGCAGCTCATGGGGGGCACCTAACACTGAAGCTTTCTTT
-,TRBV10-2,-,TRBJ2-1,CASSVYNEQFF,TGCGCCAGCAGTGTCTACAATGAGCAGTTCTTC
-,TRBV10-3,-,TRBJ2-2,CAITQGDTGELFF,TGTGCCATCACCCAAGGGGACACCGGGGAGCTGTTTTTT
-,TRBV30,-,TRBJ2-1,CAWSPRAGFREQFF,TGTGCCTGGAGTCCCAGAGCGGGTTTTCGGGAGCAGTTCTTC
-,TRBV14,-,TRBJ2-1,CASSSQPGRSYNEQFF,TGTGCCAGCAGCTCTCAGCCGGGACGTAGTTACAATGAGCAGTTCTTC
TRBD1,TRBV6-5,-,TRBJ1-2,CASSWDRGKYGYTF,TGTGCCAGCAGTTGGGACAGGGGGAAGTATGGCTACACCTTC
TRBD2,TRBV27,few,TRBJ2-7,CASSLSGLAGNYEQYF,TGTGCCAGCAGTTTATCGGGACTAGCGGGGAATTACGAGCAGTACTTC
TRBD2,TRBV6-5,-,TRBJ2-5,CASSSTSGVREQYF,TGTGCCAGCAGTTCGACTAGCGGGGTAAGGGAGCAGTACTTC
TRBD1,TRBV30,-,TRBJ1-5,CAWSVQGGNQPQHF,TGTGCCTGGAGTGTACAGGGGGGCAATCAGCCCCAGCATTTT
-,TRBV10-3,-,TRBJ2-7,CAISILDSPYEQYF,TGTGCCATCTCAATCTTAGACAGCCCCTACGAGCAGTACTTC
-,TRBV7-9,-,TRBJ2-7,CASSLGRAPYF,TGTGCCAGCAGCCTGGGACGGGCACCGTACTTC
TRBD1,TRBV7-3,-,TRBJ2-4,CASSFSWGQGKNIQYF,TGTGCCAGCAGCTTTTCTTGGGGACAGGGAAAAAACATTCAGTACTTC
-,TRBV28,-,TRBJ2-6,CASSLQGASGANVLTF,TGTGCCAGCAGTCTACAGGGCGCCTCTGGGGCCAACGTCCTGACTTTC
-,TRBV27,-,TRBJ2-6,CASRSPGANVLTF,TGTGCCAGCAGATCTCCTGGGGCCAACGTCCTGACTTTC
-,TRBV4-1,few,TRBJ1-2,CASSLDGSYGYTF,TGCGCCAGCAGCCTGGACGGATCCTATGGCTACACCTTC
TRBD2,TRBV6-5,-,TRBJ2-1,CASSRSGGPSNEQFF,TGTGCCAGCAGCCGCAGCGGGGGCCCCTCCAATGAGCAGTTCTTC
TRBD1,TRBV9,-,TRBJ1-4,CASSVVPGGGEKLFF,TGTGCCAGCAGCGTAGTCCCAGGGGGGGGTGAAAAACTGTTTTTT
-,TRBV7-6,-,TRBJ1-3,CASSLWARTSSGNTIYF,TGTGCCAGCAGCTTATGGGCCAGGACCAGCTCTGGAAACACCATATATTTT
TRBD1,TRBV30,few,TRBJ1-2,CAQWTGANYGYTF,TGTGCCCAATGGACAGGGGCTAACTATGGCTACACCTTC
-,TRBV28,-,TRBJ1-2,CASSSPTNYGYTF,TGTGCCAGCAGTTCCCCCACTAACTATGGCTACACCTTC
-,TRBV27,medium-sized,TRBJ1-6,CASSLRESPLHF,TGTGCCAGCAGTTTACGAGAATCACCCCTCCACTTT
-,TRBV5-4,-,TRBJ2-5,CASSSMTRQETQYF,TGTGCCAGCAGCTCAATGACTAGACAAGAGACCCAGTACTTC
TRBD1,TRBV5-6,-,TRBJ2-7,CASSVGDRPSYEQYF,TGTGCCAGCAGCGTGGGGGACAGACCTTCCTACGAGCAGTACTTC
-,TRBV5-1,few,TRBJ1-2,CASSLDSGGGYGYTF,TGCGCCAGCAGCTTGGATAGCGGAGGCGGCTATGGCTACACCTTC
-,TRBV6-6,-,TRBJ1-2,CASSSFLYGYTF,TGTGCCAGCAGTTCCTTTCTTTATGGCTACACCTTC
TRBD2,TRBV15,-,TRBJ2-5,CATSRGSSGGAGRETQYF,TGTGCCACCAGCAGAGGGTCTAGCGGGGGGGCCGGTAGAGAGACCCAGTACTTC
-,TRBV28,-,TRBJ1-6,CASSEQWLVGSPLHF,TGTGCCAGCAGTGAACAGTGGCTGGTAGGCTCACCCCTCCACTTT
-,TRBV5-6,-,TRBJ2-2,CASSLGFTGELFF,TGTGCCAGCAGCTTGGGCTTCACCGGGGAGCTGTTTTTT
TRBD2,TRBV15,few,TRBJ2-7,CATSTGLAYEQYF,TGTGCCACCAGCACCGGACTAGCTTACGAGCAGTACTTC
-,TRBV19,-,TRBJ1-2,CASSTQGISGYTF,TGTGCCAGTAGTACGCAGGGAATCAGCGGCTACACCTTC
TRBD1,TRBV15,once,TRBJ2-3,CATSRRQGDYLTQYF,TGTGCCACCAGCAGAAGACAGGGGGATTATCTTACGCAGTATTTT
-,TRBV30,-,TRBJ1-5,CAWSPESNQPQHF,TGTGCCTGGAGTCCGGAGAGCAATCAGCCCCAGCATTTT
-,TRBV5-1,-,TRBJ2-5,CASSLAGGLQETQYF,TGCGCCAGCAGCTTGGCCGGGGGGCTTCAGGAGACCCAGTACTTC
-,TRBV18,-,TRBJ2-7,CASSPPWGDRKPYEQYF,TGTGCCAGCTCACCACCGTGGGGGGACAGAAAGCCCTACGAGCAGTACTTC
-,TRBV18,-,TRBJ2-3,CASSPRLDTDTQYF,TGTGCCAGCTCACCAAGACTTGACACAGATACGCAGTATTTT
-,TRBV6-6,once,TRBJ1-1,CASSYPDGREAFF,TGTGCCAGCAGTTACCCCGACGGGAGAGAAGCTTTCTTT
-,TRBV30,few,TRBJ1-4,CAWSSGPNEKLFF,TGTGCCTGGAGTTCAGGGCCGAATGAAAAACTGTTTTTT
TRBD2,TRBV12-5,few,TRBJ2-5,CASGFSVAGGLIETQYF,TGTGCTAGTGGTTTTAGTGTAGCGGGGGGGCTCATAGAGACCCAGTACTTC
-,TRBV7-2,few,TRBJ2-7,CASSLGFQTDEQYF,TGTGCCAGCAGCTTAGGGTTCCAGACCGACGAGCAGTACTTC
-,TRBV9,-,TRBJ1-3,CASSVGGLSGNTIYF,TGTGCCAGCAGCGTAGGGGGGCTCTCTGGAAACACCATATATTTT
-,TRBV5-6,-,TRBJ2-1,CASTALGGYNEQFF,TGTGCCAGCACCGCCTTAGGGGGTTACAATGAGCAGTTCTTC
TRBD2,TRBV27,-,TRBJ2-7,CASSPLPLAGRSYEQYF,TGTGCCAGCAGCCCACTCCCACTAGCGGGCCGATCCTACGAGCAGTACTTC
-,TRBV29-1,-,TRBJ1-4,CSVESAEKLFF,TGCAGCGTTGAATCTGCGGAAAAACTGTTTTTT
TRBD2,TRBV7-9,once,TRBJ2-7,CASSPGLAVYYEQYF,TGTGCCAGCAGCCCAGGACTAGCGGTGTACTACGAGCAGTACTTC
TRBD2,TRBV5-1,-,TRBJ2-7,CASSPGLADEFQQYF,TGCGCCAGCAGCCCGGGACTAGCGGACGAATTTCAGCAGTACTTC
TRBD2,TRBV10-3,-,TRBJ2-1,CAISESSGTYNEQFF,TGTGCCATCAGTGAGTCAAGCGGGACCTACAATGAGCAGTTCTTC
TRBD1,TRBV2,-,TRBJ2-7,CASCRDRVSYEQYF,TGTGCCAGCTGCCGGGACAGGGTGTCCTACGAGCAGTACTTC
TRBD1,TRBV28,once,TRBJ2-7,CASSSGQGSYEQYF,TGTGCCAGCAGTTCAGGACAGGGGAGCTACGAGCAGTACTTC
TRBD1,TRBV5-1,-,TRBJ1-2,CASSFGQGLRYGYTF,TGCGCCAGCAGCTTCGGACAGGGCCTGCGCTATGGCTACACCTTC